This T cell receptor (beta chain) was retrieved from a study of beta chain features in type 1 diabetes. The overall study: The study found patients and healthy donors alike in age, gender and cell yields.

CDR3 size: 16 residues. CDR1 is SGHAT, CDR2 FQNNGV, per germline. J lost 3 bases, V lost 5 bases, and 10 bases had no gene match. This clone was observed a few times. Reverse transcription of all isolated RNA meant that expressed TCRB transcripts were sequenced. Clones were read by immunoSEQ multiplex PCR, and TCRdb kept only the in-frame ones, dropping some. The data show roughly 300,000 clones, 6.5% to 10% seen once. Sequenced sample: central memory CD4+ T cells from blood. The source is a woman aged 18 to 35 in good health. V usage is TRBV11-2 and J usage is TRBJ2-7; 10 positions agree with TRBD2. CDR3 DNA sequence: TGTGCCAGCAGCCCCCAGCGGGAGGGGCGTCTCTACGAGCAGTACTTC. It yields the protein CASSPQREGRLYEQYF.